These 15 T cell receptor beta chains were sequenced from one sample in a study of blood T cell repertoires in COVID-19. Assay: immunoSEQ multiplex PCR; the TCRdb copy retains only in-frame clones and omits some. The sample contains a few hundred thousand clones, 70% to 90% of which appear only once. Material: peripheral blood. These receptors all come from a woman aged 50 to 60 who had recovered from COVID-19.

The CDR3 DNA reads TGTGCCAGAAGCCCCCCCGGACAGGGCTACGAGCAGTACTTC. Protein product: CARSPPGQGYEQYF. The chain recombines TRBV5-3 with TRBJ2-7; 8 positions match TRBD1. TRBV5-3 is an ORF, with its function uncertain. The V segment lost 4 bases and the J segment 3 bases; nucleotides outside the gene matches: 6. The CDR3 consists of 14 residues.

The chain recombines TRBV7-2 with TRBJ2-7; D is perhaps TRBD1 (6 bases). V was cut by 7 bases and J by 4 bases, with 17 bases left in between. Germline CDR1 is SGHTA and CDR2 is FQGNSA. The CDR3 has 14 residues. CDR3 nucleotides: TGTGCCAGCAAAACCACCGGGACATCGTACGAGCAGTACTTC. Protein sequence: CASKTTGTSYEQYF.

This chain connects TRBV7-9 to TRBJ1-2; TRBD1 is a possible D gene (5 bases). V dropped 0 bases and J dropped 8 bases, with 10 bases sitting between them. The CDR3 extends over 13 amino acids. In germline, CDR1 is SEHNR, CDR2 FQNEAQ (reference sequence). CDR3 sequence: CASSLAGAWGYTF. The CDR3 DNA follows: TGTGCCAGCAGCTTAGCAGGGGCGTGGGGCTACACCTTC.

The chain is built from TRBV30 and TRBJ2-7; possibly TRBD2 for D (5 bases). The V end lost 3 bases, the J end lost 6 bases, and 15 bases lay between the germline ends. The CDR3 totals 13 residues. The V gene's germline CDR1 is GTSNPN and CDR2 SVGIG (reference sequence). The CDR3 DNA sequence: TGTGCCTGGAGCACACAGAGGGCTTCCGAGCAGTACTTC. It yields the protein CAWSTQRASEQYF.

V gene TRBV2 combines with J gene TRBJ2-1; TRBD2 matches 7 bases. Germline V CDR1 and CDR2: SNHLY, FYNNEI. CDR3 length: 15 amino acids. The junction had 5 bases not matched to a gene; V was cut back by 4 bases and J by 2 bases. CDR3 DNA: TGTGCCAGCAGTGTTTCTAGCGGAACCTACAATGAGCAGTTCTTC. Encoded protein: CASSVSSGTYNEQFF.

The chain joins TRBV9 to TRBJ2-5; TRBD1 is a possible D gene (6 bases). Per germline, CDR1 SGDLS and CDR2 YYNGEE. This CDR3 is 16 amino acids long. Trimming took 4 bases from V and 5 from J, leaving 21 bases between them. The CDR3 region is CASSTTPHRDDETQYF. The CDR3 DNA reads as TGTGCCAGCAGCACCACCCCTCACAGGGATGACGAGACCCAGTACTTC.

This sequence joins TRBV7-2 and TRBJ2-2, with TRBD1 matching 10 bases. The CDR3 loop spans 15 amino acids. The V segment lost 3 bases and the J segment 7 bases; nucleotides outside the gene matches: 5. Germline CDR1 SGHTA, CDR2 FQGNSA. As DNA, the CDR3 is TGTGCCAGCAGCTTCCCGGGACAGGGGAACGGGGAGCTGTTTTTT. Amino acid sequence: CASSFPGQGNGELFF. The full variable domain, completed using reference TRBV7-2 and TRBJ2-2, is GAGVSQSPSNKVTEKGKDVELRCDPISGHTALYWYRQSLGQGLEFLIYFQGNSAPDKSGLPSDRFSAERTGGSVSTLTIQRTQQEDSAVYLCASSFPGQGNGELFFGEGSRLTVL.

V gene TRBV10-3 combines with J gene TRBJ2-1, with TRBD2 matching 13 bases. Germline CDR1 reads ENHRY; CDR2 reads SYGVKD. V lost 7 bases, J lost 5 bases, and 8 bases stayed unmatched. The CDR3 length is 16 residues. CDR3 sequence reads: CAITKTGLAGDNEQFF. The CDR3, as DNA: TGTGCCATCACCAAAACCGGACTAGCGGGAGACAATGAGCAGTTCTTC.

The chain is built from TRBV28 and TRBJ1-5; 8 bases agree with TRBD1. Trimming removed 4 bases from V and 3 bases from J; junction bases left unmatched: 11. CDR1 is MDHEN, CDR2 SYDVKM, per germline. The CDR3 has 17 amino acids. CDR3 nucleotides: TGTGCCAGCAGTTCCTCCTCGACAGGGGAGGACAATCAGCCCCAGCATTTT. It is translated as CASSSSSTGEDNQPQHF.

The rearrangement uses TRBV6-2 or TRBV6-3 and TRBJ2-1; 11 bases match TRBD2. The CDR3 has 16 residues. Germline V gives CDR1 MNHEY, CDR2 SVGEGT. The V segment lost 2 bases and the J segment 6 bases; nucleotides outside the gene matches: 6. CDR3: CASSYRGLAGVNEQFF. Here the CDR3 DNA reads TGTGCCAGCAGTTACCGAGGACTAGCGGGCGTCAATGAGCAGTTCTTC.

This clone has more than one count but fewer than ten. V is TRBV19 and J is TRBJ2-7, with D maybe TRBD2 (5 bases). V lost 4 bases and J 0 bases, leaving 13 bases between the germline ends. This CDR3 region has 15 residues. Germline assignment: CDR1 LNHDA and CDR2 SQIVND (reference sequence). DNA of the CDR3: TGTGCCAGTAGTACCGGCGGGCTTAACTCCTACGAGCAGTACTTC. Translated: CASSTGGLNSYEQYF.

The J gene is TRBJ2-5, the V gene TRBV2; 9 bases map to TRBD2. This CDR3 spans 15 amino acids. Germline values: CDR1 SNHLY, CDR2 FYNNEI. The junction had 12 bases not matched to a gene; V was cut back by 8 bases and J by 5 bases. The CDR3 loop is CASARASGVVETQYF. The DNA of the CDR3 is TGTGCCAGCGCGAGGGCTAGCGGGGTTGTGGAGACCCAGTACTTC.

This chain joins TRBV15 and TRBJ2-3; possible D gene TRBD2, 7 bases. The V gene lost 0 bases and the J gene lost 6 bases, with 13 bases spanning the gap. The CDR3 loop spans 15 amino acids. Germline V gene lookup returns CDR1 LNHNV and CDR2 YYDKDF (reference sequence). CDR3 nucleotides: TGTGCCACCAGCAGAGATCTGGCGGGGGCGGATACGCAGTATTTT. It translates to CATSRDLAGADTQYF.

This chain uses TRBV30 with TRBJ2-5; 8 bases are shared with TRBD2. The CDR3 is 15 amino acids. Germline V gene lookup returns CDR1 GTSNPN and CDR2 SVGIG (reference sequence). The V and J ends lost 2 bases and 1 base, in that order; junction bases with no gene match: 6. The CDR3 loop is CAWSSTSGTQETQYF. The CDR3 DNA reads as TGTGCCTGGAGTTCTACTAGCGGAACCCAAGAGACCCAGTACTTC.

The CDR3 coding sequence is TGTGCCAGCACCCTGGCCGACAGGTCGCAGCCCCAGCATTTT. Protein product: CASTLADRSQPQHF. The V and J genes are TRBV2 and TRBJ1-5; D is perhaps TRBD1 (6 bases). Germline V gene data show CDR1 as SNHLY and CDR2 as FYNNEI. CDR3 length: 14 amino acids. Trimming left V 7 bases short and J 7 bases short, with 17 bases between.